Reported below is one T cell receptor (beta chain). The sample is drawn from a study of OX40 agonist ivuxolimab in advanced cancers. As for the study in general: From about 23 to 85 years was the age range, with a mean of about 54 years, and around 83% were male.

The V segment lost 1 base and the J segment 0 bases; nucleotides outside the gene matches: 8. The CDR3 loop spans 17 amino acids. Germline CDR1 is KGHSH and CDR2 is LQKENI. The protocol was immunoSEQ multiplex PCR, while the TCRdb copy is restricted to in-frame clones and leaves out a portion. This table has some 39,000 clones, approximately 78% appearing once. This TCR was recovered from an adult with an advanced solid tumor such as melanoma, head and neck, liver or kidney cancer. The chain carries TRBV18 and TRBJ2-7; 8 bases are a match to TRBD2. The source material was CD4+ or CD8+ T cells sorted from blood, sampled in a trial of the OX40 agonist ivuxolimab. The CDR3 loop is CASSPHPPSGYSYEQYV. The CDR3 nucleotides are TGTGCCAGCTCACCACATCCCCCTAGCGGGTACTCCTACGAGCAGTACGTC.